The entry below describes one T cell receptor (beta chain). The data stem from a study of blood T cell repertoires in COVID-19. At the level of the study: Collection of acute and convalescent COVID-19 samples took place in the United States, Italy and Spain.

CDR3 length: 15 residues. CDR1 is SNHLY, CDR2 FYNNEI, per germline. V gave up 6 bases and J gave up 3 bases; unmatched junction bases: 8. Only in-frame clones appear in the TCRdb table, and some are missing; sequencing was by immunoSEQ multiplex PCR. The top ten hold 10% to 15% of the sample, which has about 480,000 clones, 70% to 90% seen once. Sequencing input: peripheral blood. V usage is TRBV2 and J usage is TRBJ2-3, with TRBD1 matching 8 bases. The sequence was collected from a woman between 50 and 59 years old with COVID-19, enrolled during active disease. The CDR3 reads CASRVGTGGTDTQYF. The CDR3 DNA reads as TGTGCCAGCAGGGTTGGAACAGGGGGTACAGATACGCAGTATTTT.